A single sample is the source of the 8 T cell receptor beta chains below, sequenced in a study of T cell clones after liver transplantation. TCRdb keeps only in-frame clones here, not all; method: immunoSEQ multiplex PCR. The sample has tens of thousands of clones, roughly 90% seen once; the top ten hold 14%. This specimen was CD8+ T cells from blood, taken 12 months after liver transplant. The receptors come from a human patient who received a liver transplant. Some T cells may be graft donor cells.

V usage is TRBV16 and J usage is TRBJ1-2; the match to TRBD1 covers 7 bases. J lost 5 bases, V lost 4 bases, and 10 bases had no gene match. The CDR3 has 15 amino acids. Germline assignment: CDR1 KGHSY and CDR2 FQNENV. CDR3 nucleotide sequence: TGTGCCAGCAGCCCTCGACAGGGAATCGGATATGGCTACACCTTC. This encodes CASSPRQGIGYGYTF.

The CDR3 region has the DNA TGTGCCAGCAGCGTCCTTCCCAATGAGCAGTTCTTC. It is translated as CASSVLPNEQFF. This sequence joins TRBV9 and TRBJ2-1; no reliable D call. Germline CDR1 SGDLS, CDR2 YYNGEE. The CDR3 covers 12 residues. V was trimmed by 2 bases and J by 6 bases, leaving 6 bases between them.

The gene calls are TRBV5-6 and TRBJ1-6; D unresolved. The V gene lost 2 bases and the J gene lost 8 bases, with 8 bases spanning the gap. CDR1 and CDR2 (germline): SGHDT, YYEEEE. The CDR3 extends over 13 amino acids. As DNA, the CDR3 is TGTGCCAGCAGCTTACTCTGGGATTCACCCCTCCACTTT. Translation gives CASSLLWDSPLHF.

This clone was detected only once. The chain has TRBV13 and TRBJ2-1; 9 bases match TRBD2. This CDR3 is 15 amino acids long. Germline V gene lookup returns CDR1 PRHDT and CDR2 FYEKMQ (reference sequence). Losses at the gene ends were 3 bases for V and 4 bases for J; bases not matched to a gene: 4. CDR3 protein: CASSFLAGEYNEQFF. For the CDR3, the DNA is TGTGCCAGCAGCTTTTTAGCGGGAGAGTACAATGAGCAGTTCTTC.

The V and J genes are TRBV11-2 and TRBJ2-7; 10 positions match TRBD2. J lost 3 bases, V lost 5 bases, and 7 bases had no gene match. The germline V gene has CDR1 SGHAT and CDR2 FQNNGV. CDR3 length equals 15 residues. CDR3 nucleotides: TGTGCCAGCAGCCCGGACCCTAGCGGGAGCTACGAGCAGTACTTC. This gives the protein CASSPDPSGSYEQYF.

With regard to this clone: The junction differs from germline at one of its ends, possibly a read error. The chain joins TRBV15 to TRBJ2-1; D ambiguous. Germline CDR1 and CDR2: LNHNV and YYDKDF (reference sequence). The CDR3 contains 15 residues. CDR3 bases: TGTGCCACCCGCAGACTCGACGAAGGACCCAATGAGCAGTTCTTC. Translation: CATRRLDEGPNEQFF. The full variable domain, with the rest looked up from reference TRBV15 and TRBJ2-1, is DAMVIQNPRYQVTQFGKPVTLSCSQTLNHNVMYWYQQKSSQAPKLLFHYYDKDFNNEADTPDNFQSRRPNTSFCFLDIRSPGLGDTAMYLCATRRLDEGPNEQFFGPGTRLTVL.

The J gene is TRBJ2-1, the V gene TRBV5-1; 9 bases fit TRBD2. Trimming at V came to 3 bases and at J to 0 bases, leaving 7 bases not matched to a gene. CDR1 is SGHRS and CDR2 is YFSETQ in the germline V gene. The CDR3 is 17 amino acids. CDR3 DNA: TGCGCCAGCAGCTCGTCTCTGACTAGCGGCTCCTACAATGAGCAGTTCTTC. Translation: CASSSSLTSGSYNEQFF.

This clone was observed a single time. V is TRBV28 and J is TRBJ1-3; D unresolved. Germline-derived CDR1 and CDR2 are MDHEN and SYDVKM. This CDR3 region has 13 residues. V dropped 9 bases and J dropped 0 bases, with 9 bases sitting between them. CDR3 loop: CASTESSGNTIYF. The CDR3 nucleotides read TGTGCCAGTACAGAGAGCTCTGGAAACACCATATATTTT.